The TCR beta chain under discussion was sequenced for a study of T cell repertoires in cytomegalovirus infection. Study-level background: Public TCR beta signature analysis indicated the presence of both CMV infection and matching HLA type. The study, taken as a whole, reports: Dominating the ex vivo response were HLA-C-restricted CMV-specific TCR beta clonotypes.

About this clonotype: The antigen is unknown.

There are 19 residues in the CDR3. V lost 1 base, J lost 0 bases, and 8 bases stayed unmatched. Per germline, CDR1 MGHDK and CDR2 SYGVNS. One entry per CDR3 protein results from TCRdb running MiXCR on the reads. The sample holds approximately 400,000 distinct CDR3 sequences, 25% to 40% seen once. This sequence was found in a human donor in good health (CMV status not recorded). Some clones in this sample may be carry-over from other donors' samples. The chain carries TRBV25-1 and TRBJ1-6; TRBD1 matches 8 bases. Sequenced input: PBMCs. The CDR3, as DNA: TGTGCCAGCAGTGAATCAGGGGGCAGTACGAGCTCCTATAATTCACCCCTCCACTTT. This translates into CASSESGGSTSSYNSPLHF.